The 16 T cell receptor beta chains in this list originate from one sample, sequenced in a study of shared clonotypes between healthy human individuals. Selected positively for CCR7 and CD45RO-negative, naive CD8 cells excluded terminally differentiated effector memory CD45RA+ cells. The assay was immunoSEQ multiplex PCR, and TCRdb's table has in-frame clones only and misses some. The sample yields about 2 million clones, about 95% seen once. The specimen sequenced was naive CD8+ T cells sorted from blood. The receptors were gathered from a man between 18 and 35 years old in good health.

The chain employs TRBV27 and TRBJ2-1; D gene ambiguous. Deletions cut 7 bases from V and 6 bases from J, with 19 bases between. Germline lookup yields CDR1 MNHEY and CDR2 SMNVEV (reference sequence). The CDR3 runs 15 residues. CDR3 loop: CASNLWGGESNEQFF. In DNA, the CDR3 is TGTGCCAGCAACCTCTGGGGTGGAGAGTCCAATGAGCAGTTCTTC.

This clone was detected only once. The chain employs TRBV7-9 and TRBJ1-1, with D perhaps TRBD1 (5 bases). The CDR3 is 14 residues long. Germline lookup yields CDR1 SEHNR and CDR2 FQNEAQ (reference sequence). Between the trimmed V and J ends, which lost 5 bases and 3 bases, there was a span of 13 bases. The CDR3 region has the DNA TGTGCCAGCAGCCCACAGGTTGGGGACACTGAAGCTTTCTTT. It is translated as CASSPQVGDTEAFF.

The rearrangement joins TRBV7-9 to TRBJ2-7; D may be TRBD1 or TRBD2 (5 bases each). The CDR3 length is 16 residues. V was shortened by 1 base and J by 3 bases, with 16 bases between the two germline ends. Germline V gives CDR1 SEHNR, CDR2 FQNEAQ (reference sequence). Written as DNA, the CDR3 is TGTGCCAGCAGCTTAGAAGGGGAATGGGAGAACTACGAGCAGTACTTC. This translates into CASSLEGEWENYEQYF.

The CDR3 sequence is CASSDSGTAYQETQYF. The DNA of the CDR3 is TGTGCCAGCAGCGACTCCGGGACAGCGTACCAAGAGACCCAGTACTTC. The V and J genes are TRBV2 and TRBJ2-5; 7 bases line up with TRBD1. CDR3 length equals 16 residues. Trimming at V came to 6 bases and at J to 0 bases, leaving 10 bases not matched to a gene. The germline V gene encodes CDR1 SNHLY and CDR2 FYNNEI.

The chain joins TRBV6-1 to TRBJ2-7; D is undetermined. Germline values: CDR1 MNHNS, CDR2 SASEGT. The CDR3 is 13 amino acids. The germline V and J ends were trimmed by 0 bases and 7 bases, with 10 bases remaining between them. The CDR3 DNA is TGTGCCAGCAGTGAAGCGCTTGGATGGGAGCAGTACTTC. Protein sequence: CASSEALGWEQYF.

The chain couples TRBV13 to TRBJ2-1; TRBD2 matches 11 bases. The CDR3 totals 15 residues. J lost 5 bases, V lost 5 bases, and 5 bases had no gene match. Looked up from germline, CDR1 is PRHDT and CDR2 is FYEKMQ (reference sequence). The CDR3 coding sequence is TGTGCCAGCAGCCACACTAGCGGGGGTGACAATGAGCAGTTCTTC. Encoded protein: CASSHTSGGDNEQFF.

The chain uses TRBV11-2 and TRBJ2-5; D uncertain. V gave up 4 bases and J gave up 5 bases, with 26 bases separating them. The CDR3 is made up of 18 amino acids. In germline, CDR1 is SGHAT, CDR2 FQNNGV. DNA of the CDR3: TGTGCCAGCAGCTACCAACCTCCGGGCTGGGAATTGGGGGAGACCCAGTACTTC. Its translation is CASSYQPPGWELGETQYF. The full variable domain, its missing parts supplied by reference TRBV11-2 and TRBJ2-5, is EAGVAQSPRYKIIEKRQSVAFWCNPISGHATLYWYQQILGQGPKLLIQFQNNGVVDDSQLPKDRFSAERLKGVDSTLKIQPAKLEDSAVYLCASSYQPPGWELGETQYFGPGTRLLVL.

The CDR3 spells CAIRERQGDETQYF. The CDR3, as DNA: TGTGCCATCAGGGAACGACAGGGGGACGAGACCCAGTACTTC. The chain links TRBV10-3 to TRBJ2-5; 9 nucleotides match TRBD1. CDR1 and CDR2 from the germline V gene are ENHRY and SYGVKD. The CDR3 has 14 amino acids. The junction had 7 bases not matched to a gene; V was cut back by 6 bases and J by 5 bases.

The CDR3 coding sequence is TGTGCCAGCAGCTCGAACGGACTAGCGGGAGTTAAAGAGACCCAGTACTTC. Amino acid sequence: CASSSNGLAGVKETQYF. The V gene is TRBV5-6, the J gene TRBJ2-5; TRBD2 matches 13 bases. Germline V gene sequence: CDR1 SGHDT, CDR2 YYEEEE. V lost 3 bases, J lost 3 bases, and 8 bases stayed unmatched. There are 17 residues in the CDR3.

Comments on this clone: Relative to the germline gene, one junction end is altered; a read error may explain this. The rearrangement uses TRBV7-7 and TRBJ2-3; D possibly uses TRBD1 or TRBD2 (5 bases each). The germline CDR1 and CDR2 sequences are SSHAT and FNYEAQ (reference sequence). The CDR3 length is 14 residues. The CDR3 DNA sequence: TGTGCTAGCAGCCCGGGGCAGACACCAGATACGCAGTATTTT. Its translation is CASSPGQTPDTQYF.

This clone was recorded only once. This sequence joins TRBV4-1 and TRBJ2-7; no reliable D call. V lost 0 bases and J 0 bases, leaving 9 bases between the germline ends. The CDR3 runs 15 residues. Looked up from germline, CDR1 is MGHRA and CDR2 is YSYEKL. The CDR3 loop is CASSQEDGSSYEQYF. The CDR3 nucleotides read TGCGCCAGCAGCCAAGAGGACGGCAGCTCCTACGAGCAGTACTTC.

This rearrangement joins TRBV27 to TRBJ1-1; D gene uncertain. CDR1 is MNHEY, CDR2 SMNVEV, per germline (reference sequence). Trimming took off 5 bases at V and 5 bases at J, with 12 bases between the two ends. This CDR3 region has 13 residues. CDR3: CASSVAGLTEAFF. The CDR3 DNA is TGTGCCAGCAGTGTAGCGGGCCTTACTGAAGCTTTCTTT.

The chain links TRBV6-1 to TRBJ1-2; tentatively, D is TRBD1 (5 bases). The CDR3 totals 17 residues. Trimming left V 4 bases short and J 2 bases short, with 20 bases between. Germline CDR1 is MNHNS and CDR2 is SASEGT. CDR3 in DNA: TGTGCCAGCAGTGGCGAACCTGGGGGGTGGGCCAACTATGGCTACACCTTC. Amino acids: CASSGEPGGWANYGYTF.

V gene TRBV29-1 combines with J gene TRBJ2-2; a possible D gene is TRBD1 (6 bases). The germline V gene encodes CDR1 SQVTM and CDR2 ANQGSEA. CDR3 length equals 14 residues. Trimming cost V 5 bases and J 4 bases, with 14 bases left between them. CDR3 region: CSVSGALSTGELFF. CDR3 DNA: TGCAGCGTTTCAGGGGCGTTGAGCACCGGGGAGCTGTTTTTT.

V is TRBV4-1 and J is TRBJ2-1, with a tentative D call TRBD2 (6 bases). The CDR3 length is 17 residues. Germline values: CDR1 MGHRA, CDR2 YSYEKL. V lost 0 bases and J lost 4, with 16 bases in between. CDR3 sequence: CASSQEVSGTYYNEQFF. The CDR3 DNA follows: TGCGCCAGCAGCCAAGAGGTTTCGGGGACTTATTACAATGAGCAGTTCTTC.

This chain uses TRBV28 with TRBJ1-5, with a possible D match to TRBD1 (6 bases). The CDR3 has 16 amino acids. Germline values: CDR1 MDHEN, CDR2 SYDVKM. The germline V and J ends were trimmed by 5 bases and 5 bases, with 19 bases remaining between them. The CDR3 DNA reads as TGTGCCAGCAGTACCCGAAGGGGGGGCTCGGATCAGCCCCAGCATTTT. Encoded protein: CASSTRRGGSDQPQHF.